This entry is about one T cell receptor beta chain. This clonotype was detected many times. Its recognized antigen is unknown. No much larger clone exists at a distance of one base, and base qualities are not known. Library prep was done by PCR. TCRdb names Illumina HiSeq 2500 as the instrument used. To normalize quantification of the TCRbeta repertoire, the TCR libraries were built with molecular barcoding that relied on unique molecular identifiers. Starting from the raw public reads, TCRdb applied fastp trimming at Q25, assembled clones with MiXCR and retained in-frame beta chains. Duplicate CDR3 protein sequences are folded into a single record with the most common DNA and genes. The sample table holds under 75,000 distinct CDR3 sequences, of which under 13% were seen once. The ten largest clonotypes hold 13% of the sample. This entry belongs to a study of T-cell reconstitution after alpha-beta-depleted transplantation in children (dated by TCRdb to 2016 to 2018). For the wider study: Using TCR repertoire profiling, the study quantitatively followed how T-cell immune reconstitution unfolded in children after TCRalphabeta/CD19-depleted allogeneic hematopoietic cell transplantation. Overall study results and their limits: In some patients, high TCRbeta diversity at day 60 was attributed to recipient T cells and intrathymic progenitors that had survived conditioning. Apparently early alphabetaT-cell count recovery about two months after transplant reportedly relied on only several hundred rapidly expanded clones derived from non-depleted graft cells. Hyperexpanded clone frequencies declined over subsequent months; after one year, T-cell counts and TCRbeta diversity were mostly attributed to newly produced T cells.

The treatment or condition label here, explained by the study, means: allogeneic hematopoietic cell transplantation with graft depleted of TCRalphabeta T cells and CD19 B cells. TCRalphabeta/CD19-depleted allogeneic hematopoietic cell grafts were given to the transplant recipients, all of whom were children. The CDR3 covers 15 residues, taking in both the cysteine and the phenylalanine. The only DNA kept is the CDR3, 45 bases in frame from the first base. The germline V gene provides CDR1 LGHNA and CDR2 YNFKEQ. The junction shows trimming of 5 bases on V and 7 bases on J, and the gene matches do not reach 6 bases of it.

Here the sequenced sample was PBMCs, taken before TCRalphabeta/CD19-depleted stem cell transplant. The clonotype was recovered from a boy aged 5-17 years with acute myeloid leukemia, due to receive a stem cell transplant. Recombination connected TRBV4-2 to TRBJ2-2; 11 nucleotides in the junction match TRBD2. The nucleotides read TGTGCCAGCAGCGAATCTAGCGGGGGGAACGGGGAGCTGTTTTTT. The resulting protein is CASSESSGGNGELFF.